A selection of T cell receptor beta chains follows, all from one sample in a study of response to subunit inactivated influenza vaccine. TCRdb processed the RT-PCR reads anew with MiXCR; each CDR3 protein has one entry. The data show about 180,000 distinct CDR3 sequences, with around 9.2% seen just once and 9.5% to 13% held by the top ten. Sample: non-naive T cells sorted from PBMCs, taken on the day of vaccination. These receptors were collected from a man over 45 who received an inactivated influenza vaccine. CDR3s include the opening cysteine and the closing phenylalanine or tryptophan. The D gene is left open where the match is weak. Only part of the rows carry a size: once, few, many, or a class if the clone is expanded.

d_call: TRBD1
j_call: TRBJ2-2
clone_size: many
v_call: TRBV28
cdr3_length: 16
cdr3_aa: CASSLYGQGRTGELFF
cdr3_nt: TGTGCCAGCAGTTTATACGGACAGGGGCGAACCGGGGAGCTGTTTTTT

d_call: NA
j_call: TRBJ1-1
clone_size: few
v_call: TRBV27
cdr3_length: 13
cdr3_aa: CASSSTTGTEAFF
cdr3_nt: TGTGCCAGCAGTTCAACCACCGGGACTGAAGCTTTCTTT

d_call: NA
j_call: TRBJ2-5
clone_size: few
v_call: TRBV7-8
cdr3_length: 14
cdr3_aa: CASSLGSPGETQYF
cdr3_nt: TGTGCCAGCAGCTTAGGGAGCCCGGGAGAGACCCAGTACTTC

d_call: NA
j_call: TRBJ1-1
clone_size: NA
v_call: TRBV29-1
cdr3_length: 14
cdr3_aa: CSVKGRTENTEAFF
cdr3_nt: TGCAGCGTCAAGGGACGGACGGAGAACACTGAAGCTTTCTTT

d_call: TRBD1
j_call: TRBJ2-7
clone_size: many
v_call: TRBV5-1
cdr3_length: 14
cdr3_aa: CASSTGTGGYEQYF
cdr3_nt: TGCGCCAGCAGCACCGGGACAGGGGGCTACGAGCAGTACTTC

d_call: NA
j_call: TRBJ2-2
clone_size: many
v_call: TRBV4-3
cdr3_length: 14
cdr3_aa: CASSQGGSAGELFF
cdr3_nt: TGCGCCAGCAGCCAAGGAGGGTCGGCCGGGGAGCTGTTTTTT

d_call: NA
j_call: TRBJ2-1
clone_size: many
v_call: TRBV29-1
cdr3_length: 14
cdr3_aa: CSVEALLSGNEQFF
cdr3_nt: TGCAGCGTTGAAGCCTTGTTATCGGGAAATGAGCAGTTCTTC

d_call: TRBD2
j_call: TRBJ2-4
clone_size: few
v_call: TRBV20-1
cdr3_length: 14
cdr3_aa: CSAWGGSAKNIQYF
cdr3_nt: TGCAGTGCTTGGGGGGGGTCGGCCAAAAACATTCAGTACTTC

d_call: NA
j_call: TRBJ2-1
clone_size: NA
v_call: TRBV3-1
cdr3_length: 16
cdr3_aa: CASSQEPSGIYNEQFF
cdr3_nt: TGTGCCAGCAGCCAAGAACCCAGCGGCATTTACAATGAGCAGTTCTTC

d_call: NA
j_call: TRBJ2-2
clone_size: few
v_call: TRBV18
cdr3_length: 11
cdr3_aa: CASSTGGELFF
cdr3_nt: TGTGCCAGCTCCACGGGTGGGGAGCTGTTTTTT

d_call: NA
j_call: TRBJ2-5
clone_size: NA
v_call: TRBV20-1
cdr3_length: 15
cdr3_aa: CSASTAGALRETQYF
cdr3_nt: TGCAGTGCTAGTACGGCGGGGGCCCTGCGGGAGACCCAGTACTTC

d_call: NA
j_call: TRBJ2-5
clone_size: NA
v_call: TRBV12-2
cdr3_length: 16
cdr3_aa: CASRCIHQGEEETQYF
cdr3_nt: TGTGCAAGTCGCTGTATACACCAAGGGGAGGAAGAGACCCAGTACTTC

d_call: TRBD2
j_call: TRBJ2-1
clone_size: NA
v_call: TRBV7-2
cdr3_length: 16
cdr3_aa: CASSRGYSGGPREQFF
cdr3_nt: TGTGCCAGCAGCCGGGGGTATAGCGGGGGGCCCCGAGAGCAGTTCTTC

d_call: TRBD1
j_call: TRBJ1-1
clone_size: few
v_call: TRBV5-1
cdr3_length: 16
cdr3_aa: CASSRGTGAQNTEAFF
cdr3_nt: TGCGCCAGCAGCCGAGGGACAGGGGCCCAGAACACTGAAGCTTTCTTT

d_call: NA
j_call: TRBJ2-1
clone_size: many
v_call: TRBV4-1
cdr3_length: 14
cdr3_aa: CASSQVVASNEQFF
cdr3_nt: TGCGCCAGCAGCCAAGTTGTAGCCAGCAATGAGCAGTTCTTC

d_call: NA
j_call: TRBJ2-1
clone_size: many
v_call: TRBV5-1
cdr3_length: 15
cdr3_aa: CASSDRDNSYNEQFF
cdr3_nt: TGCGCCAGCAGCGACCGGGACAACTCCTACAATGAGCAGTTCTTC

d_call: NA
j_call: TRBJ1-5
clone_size: NA
v_call: TRBV6-5
cdr3_length: 13
cdr3_aa: CASGSGVVQPQHF
cdr3_nt: TGTGCCAGCGGTTCAGGGGTGGTTCAGCCCCAGCATTTT

d_call: NA
j_call: TRBJ1-5
clone_size: NA
v_call: TRBV7-6
cdr3_length: 12
cdr3_aa: CASSLGMGPQHF
cdr3_nt: TGTGCCAGCAGCTTAGGTATGGGCCCCCAGCATTTT

d_call: TRBD2
j_call: TRBJ2-1
clone_size: few
v_call: TRBV18
cdr3_length: 19
cdr3_aa: CASSPRQGRRGGYNNEQFF
cdr3_nt: TGTGCCAGCTCACCACGTCAAGGACGCCGGGGGGGTTATAACAATGAGCAGTTCTTC

d_call: NA
j_call: TRBJ2-1
clone_size: NA
v_call: TRBV11-2
cdr3_length: 15
cdr3_aa: CASSLVRGGYNEQFF
cdr3_nt: TGTGCCAGCAGCTTAGTGAGGGGGGGCTACAATGAGCAGTTCTTC

d_call: NA
j_call: TRBJ2-3
clone_size: NA
v_call: TRBV3-1
cdr3_length: 16
cdr3_aa: CASSPLSGSLTDTQYF
cdr3_nt: TGTGCCAGCAGCCCCCTTTCAGGGAGTCTCACAGATACGCAGTATTTT

d_call: TRBD2
j_call: TRBJ2-5
clone_size: NA
v_call: TRBV10-3
cdr3_length: 15
cdr3_aa: CAIRGGGETQETQYF
cdr3_nt: TGTGCCATCAGGGGGGGAGGGGAAACCCAAGAGACCCAGTACTTC

d_call: NA
j_call: TRBJ2-3
clone_size: few
v_call: TRBV7-2
cdr3_length: 13
cdr3_aa: CASSLAQRNTQYF
cdr3_nt: TGTGCCAGCAGCTTAGCGCAGAGGAATACGCAGTATTTT